A single sample gave rise to the 23 T cell receptor beta chains below, sequenced in a study of CD8+ T cells in alopecia areata. RNA was extracted and reverse transcribed into cDNA as the sequencing template. Libraries were prepared by immunoSEQ multiplex PCR; TCRdb keeps only in-frame clonotypes and omits some of them. Among 150,000 to 200,000 clones, about 60% were seen once, and the ten largest hold around an eighth. Treatment defined: oral pan-JAK inhibitor, 5-10 mg twice daily. The sequencing used CD8+ T cells sorted from blood, collected at week 24, from a patient treated with tofacitinib. The receptors come from a human donor with alopecia areata.

This clone has only a few counts. The chain uses TRBV6-4 and TRBJ1-1; no reliable D call. This CDR3 contains 13 residues. The V end was cut by 9 bases, the J end by 2 bases, with 13 bases between. Germline CDR1 MRHNA, CDR2 SNTAGT. CDR3 in DNA: TGTGCCAGTTCGATCTTTGTCAACACTGAAGCTTTCTTT. Residues: CASSIFVNTEAFF.

This clone was counted a single time. The rearrangement joins TRBV4-1 to TRBJ2-7; 7 bases are a match to TRBD1. The CDR3 length is 15 residues. Losses at the gene ends were 4 bases for V and 3 bases for J; bases not matched to a gene: 9. Germline lookup yields CDR1 MGHRA and CDR2 YSYEKL. The CDR3 DNA reads as TGCGCCAGCAGCCCCACGGGGACAGCGGACTACGAGCAGTACTTC. Translation gives CASSPTGTADYEQYF.

This clone was detected only once. DNA of the CDR3: TGTGCCAGCAGCGTAGTCTCCGGTAGCTATGGCTACACCTTC. Residues: CASSVVSGSYGYTF. This chain joins TRBV9 and TRBJ1-2, with D hard to call. Germline CDR1 SGDLS, CDR2 YYNGEE. This CDR3 has 14 amino acids. V lost 0 bases, J lost 4 bases, and 10 bases lay in between.

The V call is TRBV6-5, the J call TRBJ1-6; D unresolved. Germline V CDR1 and CDR2: MNHEY, SVGAGI. V lost 4 bases to trimming and J lost 7 bases, with 11 bases between them. The CDR3 is 14 residues long. The CDR3 DNA reads TGTGCCAGCAGTTTGGGCAGGTTGAATTCACCCCTCCACTTT. Protein product: CASSLGRLNSPLHF.

The chain carries TRBV7-9 and TRBJ2-3, with D unclear. Deletions cut 3 bases from V and 1 base from J, with 8 bases between. Germline V lookup: CDR1 SEHNR, CDR2 FQNEAQ (reference sequence). The CDR3 totals 14 residues. DNA for the CDR3: TGTGCCAGCAGCTTTGAAGCCCGCACAGATACGCAGTATTTT. It yields the protein CASSFEARTDTQYF.

This clone was observed at least ten times. This chain joins TRBV7-9 and TRBJ1-1, with D possibly TRBD1 on 5 matching bases. V lost 5 bases, J lost 5 bases, and 12 bases lay in between. The CDR3 consists of 13 residues. Per germline, CDR1 SEHNR and CDR2 FQNEAQ (reference sequence). CDR3 region: CASSPLGGTEAFF. CDR3 nucleotides: TGTGCCAGCAGCCCACTGGGGGGGACTGAAGCTTTCTTT.

V gene TRBV10-2 combines with J gene TRBJ1-6, with a tentative D call TRBD1 (5 bases). The CDR3 totals 13 residues. Trimming cost V 8 bases and J 6 bases, with 11 bases left between them. CDR1 is WSHSY and CDR2 is SAAADI in the germline V gene. CDR3 nucleotides: TGCGCCAGCGCGGAGACAGCTAATTCACCCCTCCACTTT. Protein: CASAETANSPLHF.

In its sample, this clone was seen a few times. The genes are TRBV27 and TRBJ1-2, with a possible D match to TRBD1 (6 bases). Germline-derived CDR1 and CDR2 are MNHEY and SMNVEV (reference sequence). Trimming left V 1 base short and J 5 bases short, with 14 bases between. This CDR3 spans 15 amino acids. DNA of the CDR3: TGTGCCAGCAGTTTATGGGGGACAAAGAATTATGGCTACACCTTC. This gives the protein CASSLWGTKNYGYTF.

The genes are TRBV4-1 and TRBJ2-3; 12 bases fit TRBD2. The CDR3 sequence is 20 residues long. Germline V gene data show CDR1 as MGHRA and CDR2 as YSYEKL. J lost 3 bases, V lost 4 bases, and 17 bases had no gene match. CDR3 DNA: TGCGCCAGCAGCCCTTCCCTAGCGGGGGGGCTCTCCGATAGGACAGATACGCAGTATTTT. Translation: CASSPSLAGGLSDRTDTQYF.

As DNA, the CDR3 is TGTGCCTGGGGAGAGGGGGACGGAGCCTACGAGCAGTACTTC. Translated: CAWGEGDGAYEQYF. The V gene is TRBV30, the J gene TRBJ2-7; tentatively, D is TRBD1 (6 bases). Germline V gives CDR1 GTSNPN, CDR2 SVGIG (reference sequence). The CDR3 totals 14 residues. V gave up 5 bases and J gave up 2 bases, with 16 bases separating them.

This clone was recorded only once. This rearrangement joins TRBV5-1 to TRBJ2-7; 8 nucleotides align to TRBD2. This CDR3 region has 13 residues. Trimming at V came to 2 bases and at J to 3 bases, leaving 1 base not matched to a gene. Germline V gene lookup returns CDR1 SGHRS and CDR2 YFSETQ. CDR3 DNA sequence: TGCGCCAGCAGCTTCGCGGGGGGCTACGAGCAGTACTTC. It is translated as CASSFAGGYEQYF.

This clone showed up just a few times. The same CDR3 can be traced to other DNA sequences in this sample. The chain couples TRBV29-1 to TRBJ2-7, with D possibly being TRBD2 (5 bases). Germline V gene data show CDR1 as SQVTM and CDR2 as ANQGSEA. V shed 0 bases and J shed 0 bases, with 6 bases lying between them. The length of the CDR3 is 13 residues. CDR3: CSVEDGSSYEQYF. The CDR3 nucleotides read TGCAGCGTTGAAGATGGGAGCTCCTACGAGCAGTACTTC.

This clone was seen a handful of times. V and J are TRBV6-1 and TRBJ2-4, with D perhaps TRBD1 (6 bases). This CDR3 region has 15 residues. CDR1 is MNHNS, CDR2 SASEGT, per germline. The CDR3 is CALTGPSLAKNIQYF. CDR3 sequence (DNA): TGTGCGTTAACAGGGCCCTCCTTAGCCAAAAACATTCAGTACTTC.

CDR3 bases: TGTGCCAGCAGTAAGGACCGGTTTGCCTACGAGCAGTACTTC. This encodes CASSKDRFAYEQYF. The chain is built from TRBV6-5 and TRBJ2-7; no reliable D call. Germline CDR1 is MNHEY and CDR2 is SVGAGI. The germline V and J ends were trimmed by 5 bases and 2 bases, with 13 bases remaining between them. CDR3 length: 14 residues.

J is TRBJ2-5 and V is TRBV7-2; D perhaps matches TRBD1 (5 bases). Germline V gene lookup returns CDR1 SGHTA and CDR2 FQGNSA. Trimming took 3 bases from V and 3 from J, leaving 11 bases between them. This CDR3 is 14 amino acids long. The CDR3 loop is CASSFTTGKETQYF. In nucleotides, the CDR3 is TGTGCCAGCAGCTTTACTACAGGAAAAGAGACCCAGTACTTC.

This chain uses TRBV7-9 with TRBJ1-5; 9 bases are shared with TRBD1. This CDR3 region has 15 residues. With 5 bases clipped from V and 4 bases from J, the junction kept 6 bases outside the gene matches. Germline V CDR1 and CDR2: SEHNR, FQNEAQ (reference sequence). Here the CDR3 DNA reads TGTGCCAGCAGCCCACCGACAGGGGGGAATCAGCCCCAGCATTTT. Translating gives CASSPPTGGNQPQHF. The complete variable domain, with remaining parts taken from reference TRBV7-9 and TRBJ1-5, reads DTGVSQNPRHKITKRGQNVTFRCDPISEHNRLYWYRQTLGQGPEFLTYFQNEAQLEKSRLLSDRFSAERPKGSFSTLEIQRTEQGDSAMYLCASSPPTGGNQPQHFGDGTRLSIL.

The chain combines TRBV19 with TRBJ2-7, with D maybe TRBD1 (5 bases). Germline V gene sequence: CDR1 LNHDA, CDR2 SQIVND (reference sequence). Trimming pared 3 bases from V and 2 bases from J, leaving 11 bases between. The CDR3 runs 14 residues. The CDR3 region is CASSMVGRAYEQYF. DNA for the CDR3: TGTGCCAGTAGTATGGTTGGCAGGGCCTACGAGCAGTACTTC.

This clone has only a few counts. V and J are TRBV29-1 and TRBJ2-3; 7 positions agree with TRBD1. Germline V gene lookup returns CDR1 SQVTM and CDR2 ANQGSEA. J lost 2 bases, V lost 1 base, and 12 bases had no gene match. The CDR3 contains 17 residues. DNA of the CDR3: TGCAGCGTTGAAGTACTCCATAGGGGGCTATTCACAGATACGCAGTATTTT. The encoded protein is CSVEVLHRGLFTDTQYF.

J is TRBJ2-5 and V is TRBV13; D might be TRBD2 (6 bases). The germline V gene has CDR1 PRHDT and CDR2 FYEKMQ (reference sequence). The CDR3 sequence is 15 residues long. The V gene lost 1 base and the J gene lost 3 bases, with 12 bases spanning the gap. Here the CDR3 reads CASSLATRTKETQYF. CDR3 bases: TGTGCCAGCAGCTTAGCTACGCGGACTAAAGAGACCCAGTACTTC.

The gene calls are TRBV5-1 and TRBJ2-3, with 9 bases aligning to TRBD1. CDR1 SGHRS and CDR2 YFSETQ come from the germline V gene. V was pared by 4 bases and J by 2 bases, with 11 bases of the junction left unmatched. The CDR3 has 17 amino acids. In nucleotides, the CDR3 is TGCGCCAGCAGCCCCGCCCGAGGACAGGGGACCACAGATACGCAGTATTTT. This gives the protein CASSPARGQGTTDTQYF.

The V call is TRBV15, the J call TRBJ1-4; D unresolved. V dropped 3 bases and J dropped 5 bases, with 13 bases sitting between them. The CDR3 runs to 15 residues. Germline V gives CDR1 LNHNV, CDR2 YYDKDF (reference sequence). The CDR3 spells CATSRAPGSNEKLFF. CDR3 sequence (DNA): TGTGCCACCAGCAGGGCCCCGGGCTCCAATGAAAAACTGTTTTTT.

CDR3 amino acids: CASSGTGNSYEQYF. The DNA of the CDR3 is TGTGCCAGCAGCGGTACAGGAAACTCCTACGAGCAGTACTTC. The J gene is TRBJ2-7, the V gene TRBV9, with D perhaps matching TRBD1 (5 bases). Germline V gives CDR1 SGDLS, CDR2 YYNGEE. CDR3 size: 14 residues. The V and J ends lost 3 bases and 0 bases respectively, with 10 bases between them.

This sequence joins TRBV5-6 and TRBJ2-2, with a weak D call TRBD1 (6 bases). The length of the CDR3 is 14 residues. The V end lost 4 bases, the J end lost 1 base, and 8 bases lay between the germline ends. Germline V gene lookup returns CDR1 SGHDT and CDR2 YYEEEE. CDR3 region: CASSTGQNTGELFF. DNA for the CDR3: TGTGCCAGCAGCACGGGACAGAACACCGGGGAGCTGTTTTTT.